The 21 T cell receptor beta chains given below trace back to one sample, sequenced in a study of beta chain features in type 1 diabetes. The whole isolated RNA underwent reverse transcription, so sequencing captured expressed TCRB transcripts. Sequencing used immunoSEQ multiplex PCR; TCRdb keeps in-frame clones, though not all of them. The table records 860,000 or so clones, about a sixth of them present only once. The sample was naive CD4+ T cells from blood. These receptors were taken from a young woman in good health.

This clone came up once. V and J are TRBV28 and TRBJ1-2; D gene uncertain. The CDR3 totals 12 residues. Germline V gene data show CDR1 as MDHEN and CDR2 as SYDVKM. The V gene lost 3 bases and the J gene lost 6 bases, with 8 bases spanning the gap. CDR3 nucleotides: TGTGCCAGCAGTTTGGCGGGAGATGGCTACACCTTC. Amino acid sequence: CASSLAGDGYTF.

There are a few counts of this clone. V gene TRBV5-4 combines with J gene TRBJ2-3; tentatively, D is TRBD1 or TRBD2 (6 bases each). The CDR3 contains 17 residues. Germline V gene data show CDR1 as SGHNT and CDR2 as YYREEE (reference sequence). V was pared by 0 bases and J by 2 bases, with 16 bases between. Here the CDR3 DNA reads TGTGCCAGCAGCTTGGCCCGGGGGCCCAACCCCACAGATACGCAGTATTTT. This codes for CASSLARGPNPTDTQYF.

The sample holds a few counts of this clone. The chain recombines TRBV4-1 with TRBJ2-3; D perhaps matches TRBD2 (5 bases). This CDR3 is 17 amino acids long. The V gene's germline CDR1 is MGHRA and CDR2 YSYEKL. The V and J ends lost 1 base and 2 bases respectively, with 16 bases between them. The CDR3 region is CASSQGWLARTTDTQYF. CDR3 bases: TGCGCCAGCAGCCAAGGGTGGCTAGCTAGGACCACAGATACGCAGTATTTT.

In this sample, this clone turned up a few times. The J gene is TRBJ2-1, the V gene TRBV7-8; D is possibly TRBD1 (6 bases). The germline V gene encodes CDR1 SGHVS and CDR2 FQNEAQ. Deletions cut 1 base from V and 1 base from J, with 8 bases between. This CDR3 spans 15 amino acids. CDR3 loop: CASSLGTASYNEQFF. CDR3 DNA sequence: TGTGCCAGCAGCTTAGGGACAGCGTCCTACAATGAGCAGTTCTTC.

This clone was counted a few times. In DNA, the CDR3 is TGTGCCAGCAGCTCCGGGACAGGGGATGCCTACGAGCAGTACTTC. Amino acids: CASSSGTGDAYEQYF. V and J are TRBV7-3 and TRBJ2-7; 10 bases are a match to TRBD1. J gave up 2 bases and V 4 bases, and 5 bases lay outside the gene matches. CDR1 is SGHTA and CDR2 is FQGTGA in the germline V gene. The CDR3 length is 15 residues.

This clone showed up just a few times. The genes are TRBV10-3 and TRBJ2-4; maybe TRBD1 (6 bases). CDR3 length: 20 amino acids. Germline CDR1 reads ENHRY; CDR2 reads SYGVKD. Trimming took off 3 bases at V and 0 bases at J, with 24 bases between the two ends. The CDR3 sequence: CAISDRPGTPATVAKNIQYF. As DNA, the CDR3 is TGTGCCATCAGTGATCGACCCGGGACACCAGCTACTGTAGCCAAAAACATTCAGTACTTC.

This clone has a handful of counts. The chain recombines TRBV2 with TRBJ2-7, with D possibly being TRBD1 or TRBD2 (5 bases each). This CDR3 region has 12 residues. CDR1 is SNHLY and CDR2 is FYNNEI in the germline V gene. Trimming shortened V by 4 bases and J by 9 bases, and 13 bases separated the two germline ends. The CDR3 here is CASSGGFSGQYF. CDR3 nucleotide sequence: TGTGCCAGCAGTGGGGGGTTCTCCGGGCAGTACTTC.

The chain joins TRBV13 to TRBJ2-3; TRBD2 might be the D (5 bases). Trimming stripped 1 base from V and 5 bases from J, with 7 bases between. Per germline, CDR1 PRHDT and CDR2 FYEKMQ (reference sequence). There are 13 residues in the CDR3. The CDR3 DNA is TGTGCCAGCAGCTTAGCGGGGAGAGATACGCAGTATTTT. This translates into CASSLAGRDTQYF.

V gene TRBV7-9 combines with J gene TRBJ2-1; D is perhaps TRBD1 (5 bases). Germline-derived CDR1 and CDR2 are SEHNR and FQNEAQ (reference sequence). Trimming left V 1 base short and J 2 bases short, with 15 bases between. There are 17 residues in the CDR3. CDR3 sequence reads: CASSLVRQSNTYNEQFF. As DNA, the CDR3 is TGTGCCAGCAGCTTAGTTAGACAGTCCAACACCTACAATGAGCAGTTCTTC.

The rearrangement links TRBV6-6 to TRBJ2-1, with D uncertain. The CDR3 sequence is 13 residues long. The V gene lost 0 bases and the J gene lost 4 bases, with 4 bases spanning the gap. CDR1 is MNHNY, CDR2 SVGAGI, per germline (reference sequence). CDR3 coding DNA: TGTGCCAGCAGTTACTCTCCGTACAATGAGCAGTTCTTC. Amino acid sequence: CASSYSPYNEQFF.

The sample holds a few counts of this clone. The gene calls are TRBV6-5 and TRBJ2-7, with D uncertain. From germline, CDR1 is MNHEY and CDR2 SVGAGI. CDR3 length: 12 residues. V lost 4 bases and J 3 bases, leaving 7 bases between the germline ends. The CDR3 region is CASSSTLYEQYF. Here the CDR3 DNA reads TGTGCCAGCAGTTCTACACTCTACGAGCAGTACTTC.

This clone has only a few counts. The J gene is TRBJ1-5, the V gene TRBV4-2; D is unresolved. CDR1 and CDR2 from the germline V gene are LGHNA and YNFKEQ. The CDR3 contains 13 residues. Trimming pared 3 bases from V and 4 bases from J, leaving 7 bases between. The CDR3 DNA is TGTGCCAGCAGCCACACAGAGAATCAGCCCCAGCATTTT. It yields the protein CASSHTENQPQHF.

The chain carries TRBV10-3 and TRBJ1-3, with a weak D call TRBD1 (5 bases). Germline V CDR1 and CDR2: ENHRY, SYGVKD. V was pared by 7 bases and J by 2 bases, with 15 bases between. The CDR3 consists of 15 residues. This CDR3 is CAIMNFGTPGNTIYF. The CDR3 DNA follows: TGTGCCATCATGAATTTTGGGACCCCTGGAAACACCATATATTTT.

In DNA form, the CDR3 reads TGTGCCAGCAGTTACCCATTATACAATGAGCAGTTCTTC. It yields the protein CASSYPLYNEQFF. The V gene is TRBV6-5, the J gene TRBJ2-1, with no clear D. The CDR3 consists of 13 residues. In germline, CDR1 is MNHEY, CDR2 SVGAGI. V dropped 2 bases and J dropped 4 bases, with 6 bases sitting between them.

This CDR3 reads CASSMGQGIQPQHF. The CDR3 region has the DNA TGTGCCAGTAGTATGGGACAGGGTATTCAGCCCCAGCATTTT. The chain couples TRBV19 to TRBJ1-5; 9 bases are a match to TRBD1. In germline, CDR1 is LNHDA, CDR2 SQIVND (reference sequence). V trimming: 3 bases; J trimming: 6 bases; junction bases outside the gene matches: 3. The length of the CDR3 is 14 residues.

About this clone itself: This CDR3 is also generated by other DNA sequences in the sample. The rearrangement links TRBV6-6 to TRBJ2-7, with D unclear. CDR1 and CDR2 (germline): MNHNY, SVGAGI (reference sequence). The CDR3 length is 12 residues. V lost 5 bases to trimming and J lost 3 bases, with 8 bases between them. CDR3 sequence reads: CASSGSSYEQYF. The CDR3 region has the DNA TGTGCCAGCAGTGGTAGTAGCTACGAGCAGTACTTC.

The chain employs TRBV28 and TRBJ1-1, with 7 nucleotides matching TRBD1. The J segment lost 3 bases and the V segment lost 8 bases, leaving 9 bases of the junction unmatched. This CDR3 region has 14 residues. Per the germline V gene, CDR1 is MDHEN and CDR2 is SYDVKM. CDR3 sequence (DNA): TGTGCCAGCCAGAGAGGGGGCGCACACACTGAAGCTTTCTTT. Residues: CASQRGGAHTEAFF.

The CDR3 is CASSPGQRKETQYF. CDR3 bases: TGTGCCAGCAGCCCGGGACAGAGAAAAGAGACCCAGTACTTC. The rearrangement uses TRBV5-4 and TRBJ2-5, with 7 bases fitting TRBD1. The CDR3 covers 14 residues. V was clipped by 4 bases and J by 3 bases; unmatched bases: 6. CDR1 is SGHNT and CDR2 is YYREEE in the germline V gene (reference sequence).

As to this clone: The same CDR3 is also encoded by other DNA sequences in this sample. The rearrangement uses TRBV20-1 and TRBJ2-3; D gene uncertain. Germline assignment: CDR1 DFQATT and CDR2 SNEGSKA (reference sequence). V was pared by 6 bases and J by 4 bases, with 8 bases between. The CDR3 sequence is 11 residues long. In nucleotides, the CDR3 is TGCAGTGCGCCGAGTCCAGATACGCAGTATTTT. Translating gives CSAPSPDTQYF.

There are a few counts of this clone. V gene TRBV5-1 combines with J gene TRBJ2-7, with a weak D call TRBD1 (6 bases). The V end was cut by 4 bases, the J end by 0 bases, with 11 bases between. This CDR3 is 14 amino acids long. Per the germline V gene, CDR1 is SGHRS and CDR2 is YFSETQ. CDR3 sequence reads: CASSLGDNSYEQYF. Written as DNA, the CDR3 is TGCGCCAGCAGCCTCGGGGACAACTCCTACGAGCAGTACTTC.

The CDR3 DNA reads TGTGCCAGCAGCCCGCGGCGGACTACGAACGAGCAGTACTTC. Protein product: CASSPRRTTNEQYF. The chain combines TRBV7-2 with TRBJ2-7; tentative D call: TRBD2 (6 bases). CDR1 SGHTA and CDR2 FQGNSA come from the germline V gene. The CDR3 covers 14 residues. The V and J ends lost 5 bases and 5 bases respectively, with 16 bases between them. Together with reference TRBV7-2 and TRBJ2-7, the CDR3 gives the full variable domain: GAGVSQSPSNKVTEKGKDVELRCDPISGHTALYWYRQSLGQGLEFLIYFQGNSAPDKSGLPSDRFSAERTGGSVSTLTIQRTQQEDSAVYLCASSPRRTTNEQYFGPGTRLTVT.